These 12 T cell receptor beta chains originate from one sample sequenced in a study of blood T cell repertoires in COVID-19. The repertoire was sequenced with immunoSEQ multiplex PCR; TCRdb's copy has only in-frame clones and lacks some. The sample consists of hundreds of thousands of clones, roughly 89% of them appearing once. Sequenced material: peripheral blood. These receptors originate from a man aged 55 to 70 who had recovered from COVID-19.

The chain links TRBV13 to TRBJ2-2, with TRBD2 as a possible D gene (5 bases). From germline, CDR1 is PRHDT and CDR2 FYEKMQ (reference sequence). Trimming stripped 5 bases from V and 6 bases from J, with 10 bases between. The CDR3 has 13 residues. CDR3 coding DNA: TGTGCCAGCAGCCATTCGAGGGCCGGGGAGCTGTTTTTT. It encodes CASSHSRAGELFF.

This rearrangement joins TRBV5-3 to TRBJ2-5, with D perhaps TRBD2 (6 bases). TRBV5-3 is assigned to the ORF class and has an uncertain function. Trimming removed 4 bases from V and 0 bases from J, with 22 bases in between. The CDR3 is 18 residues long. The CDR3 DNA is TGTGCCAGAAGCACGTTCGCCTCGGTAGGGAGGAACCAAGAGACCCAGTACTTC. This translates into CARSTFASVGRNQETQYF.

The genes are TRBV19 and TRBJ2-2, with 9 bases fitting TRBD1. Germline CDR1 is LNHDA and CDR2 is SQIVND (reference sequence). The CDR3 runs 14 residues. Trimming removed 5 bases from V and 4 bases from J; junction bases left unmatched: 2. In DNA, the CDR3 is TGTGCCAGTAGTTGGGACAGGGTCACCGGGGAGCTGTTTTTT. Translating gives CASSWDRVTGELFF.

CDR3 nucleotides: TGTGCCAGCACGAAACTCCCCGGAGATACGCAGTATTTT. This translates into CASTKLPGDTQYF. The chain carries TRBV9 and TRBJ2-3, with D unclear. CDR1 and CDR2 from the germline V gene are SGDLS and YYNGEE. The CDR3 runs 13 residues. V lost 6 bases and J lost 5, with 13 bases in between.

This clone was picked up a small number of times. The chain has TRBV27 and TRBJ1-2; TRBD1 is a possible D gene (6 bases). CDR3 size: 13 residues. The germline V gene has CDR1 MNHEY and CDR2 SMNVEV (reference sequence). V was clipped by 5 bases and J by 4 bases, with 11 bases between them. CDR3 in amino acids: CASSTGQSYGYTF. CDR3 DNA sequence: TGTGCCAGCAGTACAGGACAGTCCTATGGCTACACCTTC.

The chain is built from TRBV11-2 and TRBJ2-1; D remains unclear. V was trimmed by 0 bases and J by 6 bases, leaving 9 bases between them. The CDR3 runs to 14 residues. The germline V gene encodes CDR1 SGHAT and CDR2 FQNNGV. The CDR3 is CASSLDRVVNEQFF. The CDR3 DNA follows: TGTGCCAGCAGCTTAGATCGGGTGGTCAATGAGCAGTTCTTC.

This chain connects TRBV5-1 to TRBJ2-3; D tentatively reads TRBD1 or TRBD2 (6 bases each). Germline V lookup: CDR1 SGHRS, CDR2 YFSETQ. CDR3 length: 14 amino acids. The V and J ends lost 4 bases and 7 bases respectively, with 16 bases between them. The CDR3 DNA is TGCGCCAGCAGCCTGGGGGCGGGGACGAATACGCAGTATTTT. As protein: CASSLGAGTNTQYF.

This rearrangement joins TRBV9 to TRBJ2-7; 8 positions match TRBD2. Trimming at V came to 0 bases and at J to 6 bases, leaving 5 bases not matched to a gene. This CDR3 comprises 14 residues. Germline CDR1 and CDR2: SGDLS and YYNGEE. CDR3 in DNA: TGTGCCAGCAGCGTAGCAGCGGGGGCCGTCGAGCAGTACTTC. Its protein is CASSVAAGAVEQYF.

The chain combines TRBV18 with TRBJ2-1; weak D call: TRBD1 (6 bases). Per germline, CDR1 KGHSH and CDR2 LQKENI. Trimming took 3 bases from V and 0 from J, leaving 24 bases between them. The CDR3 totals 20 residues. CDR3 protein: CASSPMRGPEGGPSYNEQFF. For the CDR3, the DNA is TGTGCCAGCTCACCTATGCGCGGGCCTGAAGGGGGTCCCTCCTACAATGAGCAGTTCTTC.

The V call is TRBV21-1, the J call TRBJ1-2; the listed D gene, TRBD1, was not tested against the DNA. TRBV21-1 is listed as a pseudogene. This CDR3 has 15 amino acids. The DNA for the CDR3 is TGTGCCAGCAGCAAAGTAATCCCGACAGGGATCGGCTACACCTTC. Translation: CASSKVIPTGIGYTF.

The rearrangement links TRBV7-3 to TRBJ1-1; D remains ambiguous. CDR1 is SGHTA, CDR2 FQGTGA, per germline. Trimming stripped 0 bases from V and 1 base from J, with 6 bases between. CDR3 length: 14 residues. DNA for the CDR3: TGTGCCAGCAGCTTAACCCCAGAGAACACTGAAGCTTTCTTT. Translating it yields CASSLTPENTEAFF.

The V and J genes are TRBV5-4 and TRBJ1-2; 11 bases agree with TRBD1. In germline, CDR1 is SGHNT, CDR2 YYREEE (reference sequence). This CDR3 comprises 14 residues. Germline trimming cut 5 bases from V and 8 bases from J; bases unmatched to any gene: 8. CDR3 sequence (DNA): TGTGCCAGCAGTGTCCCCGGGACAGGGGGGGGCTACACCTTC. Translating gives CASSVPGTGGGYTF.